This T cell receptor (beta chain) appears in the sequencing data of a study of PD-L1 blockade in urothelial cancer. For the study at large: At some point between 2012 and 2014, patients got going on atezolizumab, taking 1,200 mg intravenously every 3 weeks. Study-wide points: In blood sampled pretreatment, TCR clonality below the median predicted better survival.

Germline V gene lookup returns CDR1 MDHEN and CDR2 SYDVKM. J lost 0 bases, V lost 6 bases, and 7 bases had no gene match. This CDR3 is built from 17 residues. Locally advanced or metastatic urothelial carcinoma was present in patients. Turning to this clone: Its target is unknown.

Profiled with immunoSEQ multiplex PCR; TCRdb holds only in-frame clones, not every one. The profile shows some 100,000 clones, 91% of them singletons. The material sequenced was PBMCs, taken around atezolizumab (anti-PD-L1) treatment. The TCR comes from a woman of 80 years or more with urothelial cancer. The chain couples TRBV28 to TRBJ2-1, with TRBD2 identical over 11 bases. The CDR3 sequence is CASSPLLAGGSYNEQFF. The DNA for the CDR3 is TGTGCCAGCAGCCCGCTCCTAGCGGGAGGCTCCTACAATGAGCAGTTCTTC.